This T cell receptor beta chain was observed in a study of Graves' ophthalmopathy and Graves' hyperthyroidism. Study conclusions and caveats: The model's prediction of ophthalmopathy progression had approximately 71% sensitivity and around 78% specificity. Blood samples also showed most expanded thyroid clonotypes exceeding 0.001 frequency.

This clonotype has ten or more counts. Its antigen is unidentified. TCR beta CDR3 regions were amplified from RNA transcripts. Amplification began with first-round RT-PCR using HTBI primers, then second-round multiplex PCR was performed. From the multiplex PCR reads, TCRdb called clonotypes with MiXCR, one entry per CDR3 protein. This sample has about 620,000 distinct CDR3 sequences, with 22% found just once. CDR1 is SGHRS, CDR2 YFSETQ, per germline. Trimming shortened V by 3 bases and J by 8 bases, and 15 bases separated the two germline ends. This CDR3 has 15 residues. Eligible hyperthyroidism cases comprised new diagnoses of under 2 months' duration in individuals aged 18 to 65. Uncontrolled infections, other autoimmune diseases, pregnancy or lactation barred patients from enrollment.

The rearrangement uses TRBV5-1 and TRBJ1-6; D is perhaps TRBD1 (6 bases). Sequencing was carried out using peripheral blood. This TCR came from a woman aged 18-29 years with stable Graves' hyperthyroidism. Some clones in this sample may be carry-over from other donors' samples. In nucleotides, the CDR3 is TGCGCCAGCAGCTCCGGACAGACGACTCATTCACCCCTCCACTTT. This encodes CASSSGQTTHSPLHF.